The clone carrying this TCR beta chain was seen a handful of times. These data come from a study of tumour-infiltrating T cells in Burkitt lymphoma. Across the whole study: Repertoire clonality predicted overall and progression-free survival.

TCRdb's copy holds only in-frame clones and misses some; the assay was immunoSEQ multiplex PCR. The sample consists of about 14,000 clones, about 30% of them appearing once. CDR3 length equals 15 residues. Looked up from germline, CDR1 is SNHLY and CDR2 is FYNNEI. The V end lost 4 bases, the J end lost 0 bases, and 12 bases lay between the germline ends. The V call is TRBV2, the J call TRBJ2-5; D may be TRBD1 (6 bases). The receptor was isolated from a human donor with diffuse large B-cell lymphoma. The sample was tumor tissue. This chain's CDR3 is CASSGDRSYQETQYF. CDR3 bases: TGTGCCAGCAGTGGTGACAGGTCGTACCAAGAGACCCAGTACTTC.